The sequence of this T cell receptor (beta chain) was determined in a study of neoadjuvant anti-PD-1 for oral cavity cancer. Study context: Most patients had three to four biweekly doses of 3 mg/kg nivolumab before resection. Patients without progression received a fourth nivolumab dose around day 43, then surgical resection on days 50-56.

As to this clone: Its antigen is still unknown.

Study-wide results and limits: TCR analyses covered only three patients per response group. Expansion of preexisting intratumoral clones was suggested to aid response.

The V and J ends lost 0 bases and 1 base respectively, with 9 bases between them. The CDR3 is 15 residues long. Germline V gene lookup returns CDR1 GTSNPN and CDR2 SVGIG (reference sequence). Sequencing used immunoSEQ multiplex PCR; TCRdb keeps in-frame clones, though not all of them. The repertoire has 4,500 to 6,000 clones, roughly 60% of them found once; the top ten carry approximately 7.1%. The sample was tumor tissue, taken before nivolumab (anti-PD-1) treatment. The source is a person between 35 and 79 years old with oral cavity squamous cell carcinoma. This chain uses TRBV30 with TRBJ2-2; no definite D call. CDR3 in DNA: TGTGCCTGGAGTGTAACCAGCGAGAACACCGGGGAGCTGTTTTTT. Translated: CAWSVTSENTGELFF. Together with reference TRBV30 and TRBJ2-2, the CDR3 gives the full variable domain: SQTIHQWPATLVQPVGSPLSLECTVEGTSNPNLYWYRQAAGRGLQLLFYSVGIGQISSEVPQNLSASRPQDRQFILSSKKLLLSDSGFYLCAWSVTSENTGELFFGEGSRLTVL.